These 13 T cell receptor beta chains came from one sample sequenced in a study of cytomegalovirus exposure and HLA in healthy donors. The primer mix had 60 Vbeta and 13 Jbeta primers. TCRdb's copy holds only in-frame clones and misses some; the assay was immunoSEQ multiplex PCR. In the table there are fewer than 110,000 clones, about four fifths of which are singletons. The sample comprised PBMCs. Receptors originate from a man aged 30 to 45 in good health and CMV-seropositive.

The V and J genes are TRBV7-3 and TRBJ2-1, with a possible D match to TRBD2 (6 bases). Between the trimmed V and J ends, which lost 2 bases and 4 bases, there was a span of 15 bases. The CDR3 runs to 16 residues. Germline V CDR1 and CDR2: SGHTA, FQGTGA. The DNA for the CDR3 is TGTGCCAGCAGCTTAGCCTTGGGGGGTAATTACAATGAGCAGTTCTTC. This sequence encodes CASSLALGGNYNEQFF.

This sequence joins TRBV27 and TRBJ2-2, with 7 bases fitting TRBD2. CDR1 MNHEY and CDR2 SMNVEV come from the germline V gene (reference sequence). Unmatched junction bases numbered 3, after V lost 5 bases and J lost 3 bases. This CDR3 spans 14 amino acids. CDR3 in amino acids: CASSRDYYTGELFF. CDR3 nucleotide sequence: TGTGCCAGCAGTCGGGACTACTACACCGGGGAGCTGTTTTTT.

CDR3 sequence (DNA): TGTGCCAGCAGCAACCAACAGGGGACCACTGAAGCTTTCTTT. Amino acids: CASSNQQGTTEAFF. V usage is TRBV9 and J usage is TRBJ1-1; 7 bases are shared with TRBD1. V lost 4 bases, J lost 4 bases, and 7 bases stayed unmatched. CDR3 length: 14 amino acids. The V gene's germline CDR1 is SGDLS and CDR2 YYNGEE. Complete variable domain (other parts from reference TRBV9 and TRBJ1-1): DSGVTQTPKHLITATGQRVTLRCSPRSGDLSVYWYQQSLDQGLQFLIQYYNGEERAKGNILERFSAQQFPDLHSELNLSSLELGDSALYFCASSNQQGTTEAFFGQGTRLTVV.

The rearrangement links TRBV6-4 to TRBJ2-1, with 10 bases fitting TRBD2. The CDR3 totals 16 residues. V gave up 6 bases and J gave up 10 bases; unmatched junction bases: 15. Germline V gene data show CDR1 as MRHNA and CDR2 as SNTAGT. CDR3 region: CASRETSGALFGEQFF. Here the CDR3 DNA reads TGTGCCAGCAGAGAAACTAGCGGGGCACTTTTTGGGGAGCAGTTCTTC.

The genes are TRBV7-9 and TRBJ1-3; a weak D match, TRBD1 (5 bases). The germline V gene encodes CDR1 SEHNR and CDR2 FQNEAQ (reference sequence). This CDR3 has 15 amino acids. Trimming shortened V by 3 bases and J by 0 bases, and 9 bases separated the two germline ends. CDR3 nucleotide sequence: TGTGCCAGCAGCTTCGCAGGGAACTCTGGAAACACCATATATTTT. The encoded protein is CASSFAGNSGNTIYF.

The J gene is TRBJ1-1, the V gene TRBV6-5; a possible D gene is TRBD1 (6 bases). V lost 6 bases to trimming and J lost 8 bases, with 22 bases between them. Germline V CDR1 and CDR2: MNHEY, SVGAGI. The CDR3 has 15 residues. CDR3 bases: TGTGCCAGCAGCGCAATGATCACAGGGACATCCGAAGCTTTCTTT. Translating it yields CASSAMITGTSEAFF.

The rearrangement uses TRBV5-1 and TRBJ2-2; D may be TRBD2 (6 bases). Trimming removed 0 bases at V and 3 bases at J, with 9 bases between. The CDR3 is 15 amino acids. The V gene's germline CDR1 is SGHRS and CDR2 YFSETQ. The CDR3 sequence: CASSLVPGDTGELFF. DNA for the CDR3: TGCGCCAGCAGCTTGGTTCCGGGGGACACCGGGGAGCTGTTTTTT.

The rearrangement joins TRBV4-2 to TRBJ2-7, with D possibly TRBD2 on 6 matching bases. The ends were cut back, 0 bases at V and 0 bases at J, with 24 bases in the middle. Germline CDR1 and CDR2: LGHNA and YNFKEQ. The CDR3 length is 20 residues. CDR3 DNA sequence: TGTGCCAGCAGCCAAGACAAATACTCCGGGGGACCTCCCGTCTCCTACGAGCAGTACTTC. Translated: CASSQDKYSGGPPVSYEQYF.

The rearrangement uses TRBV4-1 and TRBJ1-4; D not resolved. Trimming took 0 bases from V and 8 from J, leaving 22 bases between them. Germline values: CDR1 MGHRA, CDR2 YSYEKL. This CDR3 spans 18 amino acids. This CDR3 reads CASSQEPGQTRAMEKLFF. The CDR3 coding sequence is TGCGCCAGCAGCCAAGAGCCCGGGCAGACGAGGGCTATGGAAAAACTGTTTTTT.

This sequence joins TRBV14 and TRBJ1-3; a weak D match, TRBD1 (5 bases). This CDR3 is built from 14 residues. Between the trimmed V and J ends, which lost 1 base and 3 bases, there was a span of 7 bases. Looked up from germline, CDR1 is SGHDN and CDR2 is FVKESK. The CDR3 here is CASSQGQIGNTIYF. The CDR3 DNA follows: TGTGCCAGCAGCCAAGGACAGATTGGAAACACCATATATTTT. Full variable domain (outside the CDR3, taken from reference TRBV14 and TRBJ1-3): EAGVTQFPSHSVIEKGQTVTLRCDPISGHDNLYWYRRVMGKEIKFLLHFVKESKQDESGMPNNRFLAERTGGTYSTLKVQPAELEDSGVYFCASSQGQIGNTIYFGEGSWLTVV.

This chain links TRBV6-5 with TRBJ2-5; 7 bases are a match to TRBD1. Losses at the gene ends were 4 bases for V and 3 bases for J; bases not matched to a gene: 2. The germline V gene has CDR1 MNHEY and CDR2 SVGAGI. The CDR3 totals 13 residues. CDR3 bases: TGTGCCAGCAGTTTGACAGGGAAAGAGACCCAGTACTTC. It encodes CASSLTGKETQYF.

J is TRBJ2-3 and V is TRBV27; 8 bases align to TRBD2. CDR3 length equals 15 residues. V was pared by 6 bases and J by 2 bases, with 7 bases of the junction left unmatched. CDR1 is MNHEY, CDR2 SMNVEV, per germline (reference sequence). In DNA, the CDR3 is TGTGCCAGCAGCCCGATAGCGGGGAACACAGATACGCAGTATTTT. Residues: CASSPIAGNTDTQYF.

The rearrangement links TRBV4-2 to TRBJ2-7, with 10 nucleotides matching TRBD1. The CDR3 totals 15 residues. Germline V gene data show CDR1 as LGHNA and CDR2 as YNFKEQ. V shed 3 bases and J 7 bases; nucleotides not matched to a gene: 9. CDR3 protein: CASSHEDRGVGEQYF. DNA of the CDR3: TGTGCCAGCAGCCATGAGGACAGGGGGGTCGGGGAGCAGTACTTC.